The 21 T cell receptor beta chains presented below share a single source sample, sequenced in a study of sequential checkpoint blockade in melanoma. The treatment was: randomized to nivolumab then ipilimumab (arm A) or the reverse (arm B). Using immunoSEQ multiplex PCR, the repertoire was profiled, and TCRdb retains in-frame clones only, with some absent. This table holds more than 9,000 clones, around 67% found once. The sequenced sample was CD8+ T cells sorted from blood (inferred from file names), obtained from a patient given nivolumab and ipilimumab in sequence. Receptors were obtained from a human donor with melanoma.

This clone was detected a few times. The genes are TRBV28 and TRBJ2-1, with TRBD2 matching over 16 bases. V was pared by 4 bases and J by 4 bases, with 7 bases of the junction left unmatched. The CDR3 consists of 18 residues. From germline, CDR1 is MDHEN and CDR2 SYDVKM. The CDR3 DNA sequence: TGTGCCAGCAGTTCGGGACTAGCGGGAGGGCCGGGATACAATGAGCAGTTCTTC. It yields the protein CASSSGLAGGPGYNEQFF.

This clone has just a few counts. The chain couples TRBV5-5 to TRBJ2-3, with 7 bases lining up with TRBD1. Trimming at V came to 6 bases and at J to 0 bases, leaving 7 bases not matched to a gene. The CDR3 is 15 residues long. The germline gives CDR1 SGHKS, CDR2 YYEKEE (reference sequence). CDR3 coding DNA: TGTGCCAGCACCCGGGGACAGTCTAGCACAGATACGCAGTATTTT. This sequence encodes CASTRGQSSTDTQYF.

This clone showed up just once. The CDR3: CASSQGPGQGNTIYF. Written as DNA, the CDR3 is TGCGCCAGCAGCCAAGGTCCGGGACAGGGAAACACCATATATTTT. This chain connects TRBV4-1 to TRBJ1-3; TRBD1 matches 7 bases. Per germline, CDR1 MGHRA and CDR2 YSYEKL. The CDR3 consists of 15 residues. The J segment lost 4 bases and the V segment lost 1 base, leaving 4 bases of the junction unmatched.

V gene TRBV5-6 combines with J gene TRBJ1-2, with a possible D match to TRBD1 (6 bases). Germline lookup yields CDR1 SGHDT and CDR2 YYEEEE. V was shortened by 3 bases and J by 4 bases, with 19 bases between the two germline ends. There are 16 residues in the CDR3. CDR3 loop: CASSSTQQGTLYGYTF. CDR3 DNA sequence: TGTGCCAGCAGCTCTACTCAACAGGGTACCCTCTATGGCTACACCTTC.

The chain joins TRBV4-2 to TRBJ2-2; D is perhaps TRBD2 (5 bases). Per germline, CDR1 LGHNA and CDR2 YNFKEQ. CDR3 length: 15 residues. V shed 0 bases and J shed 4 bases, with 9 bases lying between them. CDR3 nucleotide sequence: TGTGCCAGCAGCCAAGAGCTAGCTGGCACCGGGGAGCTGTTTTTT. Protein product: CASSQELAGTGELFF.

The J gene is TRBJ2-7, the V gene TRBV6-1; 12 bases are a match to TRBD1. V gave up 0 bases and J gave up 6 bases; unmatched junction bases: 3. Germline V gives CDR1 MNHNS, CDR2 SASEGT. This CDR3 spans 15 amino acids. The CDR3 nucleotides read TGTGCCAGCAGTGAAGCGCTGGGACAGGGGGCCGAGCAGTACTTC. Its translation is CASSEALGQGAEQYF.

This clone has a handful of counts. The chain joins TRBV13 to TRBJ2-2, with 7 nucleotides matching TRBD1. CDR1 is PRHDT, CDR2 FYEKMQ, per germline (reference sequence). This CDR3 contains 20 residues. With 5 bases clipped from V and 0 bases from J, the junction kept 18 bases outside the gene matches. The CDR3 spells CASSPSDEGALASNTGELFF. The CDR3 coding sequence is TGTGCCAGCAGCCCATCCGATGAGGGGGCTTTAGCATCGAACACCGGGGAGCTGTTTTTT.

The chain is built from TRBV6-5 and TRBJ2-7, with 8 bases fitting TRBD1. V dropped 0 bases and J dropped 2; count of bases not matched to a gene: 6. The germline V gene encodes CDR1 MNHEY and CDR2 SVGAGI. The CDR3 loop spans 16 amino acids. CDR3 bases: TGTGCCAGCAGTTACTCAGACAGGGGTCCCGCCTACGAGCAGTACTTC. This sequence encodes CASSYSDRGPAYEQYF.

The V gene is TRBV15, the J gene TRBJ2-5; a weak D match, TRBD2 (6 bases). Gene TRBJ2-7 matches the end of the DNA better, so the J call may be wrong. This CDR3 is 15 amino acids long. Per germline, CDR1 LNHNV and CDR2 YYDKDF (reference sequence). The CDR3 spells CATSTSGSPSYEQYF. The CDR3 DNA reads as TGTGCCACCAGCACCAGCGGGTCCCCCTCCTACGAGCAGTACTTC.

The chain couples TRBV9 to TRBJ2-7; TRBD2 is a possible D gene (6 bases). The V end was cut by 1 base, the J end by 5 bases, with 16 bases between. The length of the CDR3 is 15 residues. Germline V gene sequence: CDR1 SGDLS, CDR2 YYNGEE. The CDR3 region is CASSVNSGGADEQYF. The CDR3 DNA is TGTGCCAGCAGCGTAAATTCCGGCGGGGCCGACGAGCAGTACTTC.

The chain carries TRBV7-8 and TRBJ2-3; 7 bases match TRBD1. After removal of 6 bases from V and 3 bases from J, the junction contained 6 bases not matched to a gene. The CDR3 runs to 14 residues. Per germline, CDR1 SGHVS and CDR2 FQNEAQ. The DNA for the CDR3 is TGTGCCAGCAGTCGGACAGGCAAGACAGATACGCAGTATTTT. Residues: CASSRTGKTDTQYF.

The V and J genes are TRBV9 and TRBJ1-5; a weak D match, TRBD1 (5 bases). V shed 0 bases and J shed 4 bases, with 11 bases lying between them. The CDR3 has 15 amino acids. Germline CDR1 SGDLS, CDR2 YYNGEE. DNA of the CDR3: TGTGCCAGCAGCGTAGGTCAGGGCACTAATCAGCCCCAGCATTTT. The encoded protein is CASSVGQGTNQPQHF.

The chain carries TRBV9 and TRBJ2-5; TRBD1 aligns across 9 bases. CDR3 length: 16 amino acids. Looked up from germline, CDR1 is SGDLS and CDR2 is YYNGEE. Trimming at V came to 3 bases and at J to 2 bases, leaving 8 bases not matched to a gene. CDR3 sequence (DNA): TGTGCCAGCAGCGGGGGACAGGGCAACCCACAAGAGACCCAGTACTTC. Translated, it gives CASSGGQGNPQETQYF.

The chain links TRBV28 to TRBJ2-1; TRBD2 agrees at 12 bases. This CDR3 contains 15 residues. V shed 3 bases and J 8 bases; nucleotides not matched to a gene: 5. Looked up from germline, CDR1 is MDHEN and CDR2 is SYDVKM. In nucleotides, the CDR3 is TGTGCCAGCAGTTTCGGGACTAGCGGGCTAGATGAGCAGTTCTTC. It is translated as CASSFGTSGLDEQFF.

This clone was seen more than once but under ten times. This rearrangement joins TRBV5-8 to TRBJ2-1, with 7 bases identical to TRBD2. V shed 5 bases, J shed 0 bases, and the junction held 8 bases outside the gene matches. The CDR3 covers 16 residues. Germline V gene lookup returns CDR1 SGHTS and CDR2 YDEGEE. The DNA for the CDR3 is TGTGCCAGCAGACCGAGCGGGGCAAGCTCCTACAATGAGCAGTTCTTC. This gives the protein CASRPSGASSYNEQFF.

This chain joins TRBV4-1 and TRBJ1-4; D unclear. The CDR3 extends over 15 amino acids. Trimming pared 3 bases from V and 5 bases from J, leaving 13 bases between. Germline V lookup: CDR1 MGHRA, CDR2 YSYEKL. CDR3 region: CASSHLTEGNEKLFF. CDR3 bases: TGCGCCAGCAGCCATTTGACCGAGGGCAATGAAAAACTGTTTTTT.

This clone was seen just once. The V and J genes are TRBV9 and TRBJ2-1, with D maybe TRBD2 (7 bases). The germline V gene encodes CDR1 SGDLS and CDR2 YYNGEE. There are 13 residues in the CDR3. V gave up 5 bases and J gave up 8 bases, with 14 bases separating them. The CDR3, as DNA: TGTGCCAGCAGGGGGGGGCCTTACCATGAGCAGTTCTTC. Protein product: CASRGGPYHEQFF.

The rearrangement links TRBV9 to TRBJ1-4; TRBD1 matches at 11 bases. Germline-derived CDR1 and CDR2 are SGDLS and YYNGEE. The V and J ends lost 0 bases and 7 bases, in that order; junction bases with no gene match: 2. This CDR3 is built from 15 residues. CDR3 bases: TGTGCCAGCAGCGTAGCCGGGACAGGGGGTGAAAAACTGTTTTTT. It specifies CASSVAGTGGEKLFF.

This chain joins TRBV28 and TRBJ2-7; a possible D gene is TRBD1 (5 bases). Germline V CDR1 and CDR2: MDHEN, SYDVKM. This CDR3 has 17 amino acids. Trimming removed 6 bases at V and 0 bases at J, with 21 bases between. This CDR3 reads CASSSLFRVEVSYEQYF. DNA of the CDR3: TGTGCCAGCAGCTCTCTATTCAGGGTAGAGGTCTCCTACGAGCAGTACTTC. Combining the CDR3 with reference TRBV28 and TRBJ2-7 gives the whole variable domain DVKVTQSSRYLVKRTGEKVFLECVQDMDHENMFWYRQDPGLGLRLIYFSYDVKMKEKGDIPEGYSVSREKKERFSLILESASTNQTSMYLCASSSLFRVEVSYEQYFGPGTRLTVT.

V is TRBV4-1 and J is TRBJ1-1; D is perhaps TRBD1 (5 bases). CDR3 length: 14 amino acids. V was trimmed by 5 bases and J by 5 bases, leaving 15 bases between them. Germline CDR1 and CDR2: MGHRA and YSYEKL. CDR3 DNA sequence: TGCGCCAGCAGCTCCTCGGGGGGTGGGACTGAAGCTTTCTTT. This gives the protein CASSSSGGGTEAFF.

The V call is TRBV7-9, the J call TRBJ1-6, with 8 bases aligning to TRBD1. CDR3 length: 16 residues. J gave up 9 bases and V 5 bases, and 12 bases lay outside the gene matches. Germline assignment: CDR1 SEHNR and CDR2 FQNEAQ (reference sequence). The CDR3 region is CASSQVGAGGLSPLHF. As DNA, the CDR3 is TGTGCCAGCAGCCAGGTCGGGGCAGGGGGCCTTTCACCCCTCCACTTT.